This T cell receptor (beta chain) is from a study of blood T cell repertoires in COVID-19. Generated by immunoSEQ multiplex PCR, the TCRdb table keeps only in-frame clones and is missing some. Of 100,000 to 150,000 clones listed, roughly four fifths were seen once; the top ten hold around 6%. V shed 4 bases and J 1 base; nucleotides not matched to a gene: 2. The germline gives CDR1 SGHNT, CDR2 YENEEA. The CDR3 is 14 residues long. This receptor was identified in a man aged 55 to 70 with acute or convalescent COVID-19. The source material was peripheral blood. This chain joins TRBV11-3 and TRBJ2-5; 8 positions agree with TRBD2. The CDR3: CASSSSGSQETQYF. The CDR3 nucleotides read TGTGCCAGCAGCTCAAGCGGGAGCCAAGAGACCCAGTACTTC.